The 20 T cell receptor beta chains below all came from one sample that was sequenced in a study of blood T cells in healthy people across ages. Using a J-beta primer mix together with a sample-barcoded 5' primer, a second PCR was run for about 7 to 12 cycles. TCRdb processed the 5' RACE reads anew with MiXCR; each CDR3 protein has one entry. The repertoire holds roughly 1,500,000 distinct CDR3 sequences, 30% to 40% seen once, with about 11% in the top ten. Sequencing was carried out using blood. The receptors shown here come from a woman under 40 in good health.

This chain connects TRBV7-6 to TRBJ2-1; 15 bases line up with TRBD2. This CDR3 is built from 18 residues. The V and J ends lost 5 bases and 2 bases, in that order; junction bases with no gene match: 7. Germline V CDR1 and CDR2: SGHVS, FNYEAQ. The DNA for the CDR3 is TGTGCCAGCAGCCCCGGGACTAGCGGGGGGCGGGCCTACAATGAGCAGTTCTTC. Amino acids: CASSPGTSGGRAYNEQFF.

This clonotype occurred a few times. The CDR3 reads CASSRSGFSTATNEKLFF. Written as DNA, the CDR3 is TGTGCCAGCAGCCGGTCGGGGTTCTCTACCGCAACTAATGAAAAACTGTTTTTT. The V gene is TRBV27, the J gene TRBJ1-4; the D is unclear. CDR1 and CDR2 (germline): MNHEY, SMNVEV (reference sequence). Trimming left V 6 bases short and J 0 bases short, with 20 bases between. The CDR3 covers 18 residues.

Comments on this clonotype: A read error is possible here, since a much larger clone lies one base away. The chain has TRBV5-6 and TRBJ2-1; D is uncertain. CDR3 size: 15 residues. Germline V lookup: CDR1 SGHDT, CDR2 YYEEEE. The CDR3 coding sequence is TGTGTCAGCAGCCCGGGTGTTAGGACCTACAATGAGCAGTTCTTC. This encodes CVSSPGVRTYNEQFF.

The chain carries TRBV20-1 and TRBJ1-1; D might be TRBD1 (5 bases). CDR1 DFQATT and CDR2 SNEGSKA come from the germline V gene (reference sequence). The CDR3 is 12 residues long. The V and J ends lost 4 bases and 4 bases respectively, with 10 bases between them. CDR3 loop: CSATRVGTEAFF. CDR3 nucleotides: TGCAGTGCTACCAGGGTTGGCACTGAAGCTTTCTTT.

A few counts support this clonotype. CDR3 in DNA: TGCGCCAGCAGCCACCTCACAGGGGCGACCCCACGGCCCCAGCATTTT. It encodes CASSHLTGATPRPQHF. The V and J genes are TRBV5-1 and TRBJ1-5, with TRBD1 matching 7 bases. This CDR3 comprises 16 residues. Germline loops: CDR1 SGHRS, CDR2 YFSETQ. Germline trimming cut 4 bases from V and 9 bases from J; bases unmatched to any gene: 16.

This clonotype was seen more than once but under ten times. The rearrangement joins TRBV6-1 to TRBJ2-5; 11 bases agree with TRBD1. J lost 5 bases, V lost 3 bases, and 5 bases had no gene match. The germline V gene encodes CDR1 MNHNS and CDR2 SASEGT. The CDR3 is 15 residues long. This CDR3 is CASSDGQGARETQYF. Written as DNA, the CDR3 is TGTGCCAGCAGTGACGGACAGGGGGCGAGGGAGACCCAGTACTTC.

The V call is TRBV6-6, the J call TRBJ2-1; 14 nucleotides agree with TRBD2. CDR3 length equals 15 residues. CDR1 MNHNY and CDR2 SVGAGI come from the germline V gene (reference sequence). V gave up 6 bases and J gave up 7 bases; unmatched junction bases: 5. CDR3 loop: CASRGTSGGSNEQFF. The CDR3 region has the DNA TGTGCCAGCAGAGGGACTAGCGGGGGCTCTAATGAGCAGTTCTTC.

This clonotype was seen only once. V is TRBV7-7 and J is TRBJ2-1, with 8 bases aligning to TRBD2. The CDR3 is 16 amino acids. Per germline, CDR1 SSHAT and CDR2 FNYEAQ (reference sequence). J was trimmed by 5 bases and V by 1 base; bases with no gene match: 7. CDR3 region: CASSLGGGGSNNEQFF. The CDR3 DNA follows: TGTGCCAGCAGCTTAGGGGGCGGGGGGTCAAACAATGAGCAGTTCTTC. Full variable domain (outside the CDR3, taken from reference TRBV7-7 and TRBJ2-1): GAGVSQSPRYKVTKRGQDVTLRCDPISSHATLYWYQQALGQGPEFLTYFNYEAQPDKSGLPSDRFSAERPEGSISTLTIQRTEQRDSAMYRCASSLGGGGSNNEQFFGPGTRLTVL.

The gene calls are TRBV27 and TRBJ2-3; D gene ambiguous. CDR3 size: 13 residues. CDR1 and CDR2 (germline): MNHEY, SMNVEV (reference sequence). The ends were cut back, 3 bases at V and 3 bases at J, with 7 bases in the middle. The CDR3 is CASSFMATDTQYF. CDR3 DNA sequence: TGTGCCAGCAGTTTCATGGCGACAGATACGCAGTATTTT.

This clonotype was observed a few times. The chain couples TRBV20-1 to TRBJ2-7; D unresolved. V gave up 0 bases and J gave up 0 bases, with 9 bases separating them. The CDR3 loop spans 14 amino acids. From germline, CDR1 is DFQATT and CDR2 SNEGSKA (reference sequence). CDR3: CSARDQDSSYEQYF. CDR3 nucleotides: TGCAGTGCTAGAGATCAGGATAGCTCCTACGAGCAGTACTTC.

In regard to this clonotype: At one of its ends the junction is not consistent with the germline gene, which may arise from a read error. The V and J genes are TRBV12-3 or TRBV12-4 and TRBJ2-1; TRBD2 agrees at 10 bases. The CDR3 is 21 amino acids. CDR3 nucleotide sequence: TGTACCAGCAGTTTAATTTTGATTCTACTAGCGGGGCAAATATCCTACAATGAGCAGTTCTTC. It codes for CTSSLILILLAGQISYNEQFF.

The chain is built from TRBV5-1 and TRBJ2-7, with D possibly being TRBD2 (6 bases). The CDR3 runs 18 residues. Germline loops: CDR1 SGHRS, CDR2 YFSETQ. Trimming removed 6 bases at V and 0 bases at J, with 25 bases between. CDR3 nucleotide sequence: TGCGCCAGCACCTTCGGGGGTTGGCCAGCGGGTAGCTCCTACGAGCAGTACTTC. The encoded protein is CASTFGGWPAGSSYEQYF.

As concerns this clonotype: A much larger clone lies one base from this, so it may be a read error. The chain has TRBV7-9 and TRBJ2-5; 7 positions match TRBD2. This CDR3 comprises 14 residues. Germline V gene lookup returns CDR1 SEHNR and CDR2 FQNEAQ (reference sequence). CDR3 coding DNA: TGTGCCGGCAGCTTTGGGGGGGTCCAAGAGACCCAGTACTTC. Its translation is CAGSFGGVQETQYF.

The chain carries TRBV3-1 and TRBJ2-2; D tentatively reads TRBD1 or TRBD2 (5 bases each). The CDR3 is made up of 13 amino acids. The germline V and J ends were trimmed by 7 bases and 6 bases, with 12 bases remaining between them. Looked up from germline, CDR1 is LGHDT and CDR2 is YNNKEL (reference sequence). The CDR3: CASIEGSSGELFF. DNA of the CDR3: TGTGCCAGCATAGAGGGGTCTTCCGGGGAGCTGTTTTTT.

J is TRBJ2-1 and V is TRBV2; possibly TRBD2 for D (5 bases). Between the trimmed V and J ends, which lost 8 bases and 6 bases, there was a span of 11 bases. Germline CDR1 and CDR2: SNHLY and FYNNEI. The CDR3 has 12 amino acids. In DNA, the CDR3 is TGTGCCAGCGGCTCGAGGGTCAATGAGCAGTTCTTC. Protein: CASGSRVNEQFF. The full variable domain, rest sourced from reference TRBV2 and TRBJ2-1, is EPEVTQTPSHQVTQMGQEVILRCVPISNHLYFYWYRQILGQKVEFLVSFYNNEISEKSEIFDDQFSVERPDGSNFTLKIRSTKLEDSAMYFCASGSRVNEQFFGPGTRLTVL.

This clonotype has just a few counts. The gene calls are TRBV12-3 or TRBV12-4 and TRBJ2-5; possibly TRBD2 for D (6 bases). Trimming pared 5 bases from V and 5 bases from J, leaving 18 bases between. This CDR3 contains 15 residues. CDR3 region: CASSALAGARETQYF. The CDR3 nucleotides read TGTGCCAGCAGTGCACTAGCCGGGGCTCGGGAGACCCAGTACTTC.

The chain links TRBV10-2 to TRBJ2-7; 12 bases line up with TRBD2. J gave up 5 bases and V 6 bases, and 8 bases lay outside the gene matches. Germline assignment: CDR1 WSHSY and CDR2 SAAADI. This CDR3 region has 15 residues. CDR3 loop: CASRDLAGGPHEQYF. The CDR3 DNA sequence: TGCGCCAGCAGAGACCTAGCGGGAGGGCCCCACGAGCAGTACTTC.

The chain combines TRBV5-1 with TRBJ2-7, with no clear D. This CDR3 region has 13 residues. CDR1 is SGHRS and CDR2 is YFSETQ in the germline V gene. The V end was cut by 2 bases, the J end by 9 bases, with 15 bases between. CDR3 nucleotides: TGCGCCAGCAGCTTCTCGTCAGGTGAGGTGCAGTACTTC. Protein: CASSFSSGEVQYF. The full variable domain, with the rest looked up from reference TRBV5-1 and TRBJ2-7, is KAGVTQTPRYLIKTRGQQVTLSCSPISGHRSVSWYQQTPGQGLQFLFEYFSETQRNKGNFPGRFSGRQFSNSRSEMNVSTLELGDSALYLCASSFSSGEVQYFGPGTRLTVT.

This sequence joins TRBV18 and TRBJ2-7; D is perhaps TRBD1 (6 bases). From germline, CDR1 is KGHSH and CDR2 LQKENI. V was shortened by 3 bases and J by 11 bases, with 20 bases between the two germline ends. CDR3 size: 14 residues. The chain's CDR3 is CASSPVGQTPTEYF. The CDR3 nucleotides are TGTGCCAGCTCACCGGTCGGACAGACCCCTACAGAGTACTTC. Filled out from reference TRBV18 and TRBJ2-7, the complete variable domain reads NAGVMQNPRHLVRRRGQEARLRCSPMKGHSHVYWYRQLPEEGLKFMVYLQKENIIDESGMPKERFSAEFPKEGPSILRIQQVVRGDSAAYFCASSPVGQTPTEYFGPGTRLTVT.

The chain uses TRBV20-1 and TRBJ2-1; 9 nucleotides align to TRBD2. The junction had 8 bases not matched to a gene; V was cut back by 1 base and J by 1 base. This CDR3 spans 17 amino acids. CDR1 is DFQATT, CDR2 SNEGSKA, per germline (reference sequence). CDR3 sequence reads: CSARGQITSGSYNEQFF. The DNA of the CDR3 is TGCAGTGCTAGAGGACAGATTACTAGCGGGTCCTACAATGAGCAGTTCTTC.